The 9 T cell receptor beta chains below come from one sample, sequenced in a study of long-term antiretroviral therapy in people with HIV. The libraries were made with immunoSEQ v3.0 at survey level. Sequencing used immunoSEQ multiplex PCR; TCRdb keeps in-frame clones, though not all of them. The repertoire holds around 29,000 clones, with approximately 90% as singletons. Source: unsorted PBMCs, taken 3.2 years before starting antiretroviral therapy. Receptors were obtained from a man aged 45-60 years with HIV.

This sequence joins TRBV27 and TRBJ2-3, with 8 bases aligning to TRBD2. Germline V lookup: CDR1 MNHEY, CDR2 SMNVEV (reference sequence). This CDR3 region has 16 residues. With 3 bases clipped from V and 2 bases from J, the junction kept 7 bases outside the gene matches. The DNA of the CDR3 is TGTGCCAGCAGTTTTGGCCGACTAGCGTACACAGATACGCAGTATTTT. Translation gives CASSFGRLAYTDTQYF.

The chain employs TRBV29-1 and TRBJ1-1; 8 nucleotides agree with TRBD1. The germline V gene encodes CDR1 SQVTM and CDR2 ANQGSEA. Trimming at V came to 4 bases and at J to 1 base, leaving 5 bases not matched to a gene. This CDR3 has 14 residues. The CDR3 sequence is CSVGAGGANTEAFF. CDR3 sequence (DNA): TGCAGCGTTGGGGCAGGGGGCGCGAACACTGAAGCTTTCTTT.

The rearrangement links TRBV28 to TRBJ1-1; no firm D call. There are 12 residues in the CDR3. V was shortened by 2 bases and J by 6 bases, with 7 bases between the two germline ends. CDR1 is MDHEN, CDR2 SYDVKM, per germline. CDR3 sequence: CASSLGGPEAFF. In nucleotides, the CDR3 is TGTGCCAGCAGTTTAGGCGGCCCTGAAGCTTTCTTT.

V is TRBV5-1 and J is TRBJ2-3; 8 bases line up with TRBD2. Germline assignment: CDR1 SGHRS and CDR2 YFSETQ. J lost 0 bases, V lost 6 bases, and 6 bases had no gene match. The CDR3 loop spans 15 amino acids. CDR3 in amino acids: CASNELAASTDTQYF. The CDR3 nucleotides are TGCGCCAGCAACGAACTAGCGGCTAGCACAGATACGCAGTATTTT.

The V gene is TRBV19, the J gene TRBJ2-7, with unresolved D. Per the germline V gene, CDR1 is LNHDA and CDR2 is SQIVND (reference sequence). CDR3 size: 13 residues. Trimming shortened V by 0 bases and J by 10 bases, and 13 bases separated the two germline ends. The CDR3 DNA reads TGTGCCAGTAGTATAGATTTGTGGGCCATCCAGTACTTC. Protein: CASSIDLWAIQYF.

This clone has a single count. V gene TRBV7-9 combines with J gene TRBJ2-7; no firm D call. CDR1 and CDR2 (germline): SEHNR, FQNEAQ (reference sequence). The CDR3 consists of 15 residues. Trimming shortened V by 0 bases and J by 3 bases, and 12 bases separated the two germline ends. The CDR3 region is CASSLALSRNYEQYF. In DNA, the CDR3 is TGTGCCAGCAGCTTAGCGCTTTCCAGAAACTACGAGCAGTACTTC. The full variable domain, rest sourced from reference TRBV7-9 and TRBJ2-7, is DTGVSQNPRHKITKRGQNVTFRCDPISEHNRLYWYRQTLGQGPEFLTYFQNEAQLEKSRLLSDRFSAERPKGSFSTLEIQRTEQGDSAMYLCASSLALSRNYEQYFGPGTRLTVT.

The V and J genes are TRBV10-3 and TRBJ2-3; D may match TRBD1 or TRBD2 (5 bases each). Between the trimmed V and J ends, which lost 4 bases and 1 base, there was a span of 15 bases. The CDR3 spans 16 residues. Germline CDR1 reads ENHRY; CDR2 reads SYGVKD. The CDR3 here is CAISGSRDHRTDTQYF. In DNA form, the CDR3 reads TGTGCCATCAGTGGTTCGAGGGACCATCGCACAGATACGCAGTATTTT.

The chain joins TRBV6-5 to TRBJ2-7; the D gene is possibly TRBD2 (6 bases). The CDR3 is 15 residues long. V gave up 6 bases and J gave up 1 base, with 16 bases separating them. Germline values: CDR1 MNHEY, CDR2 SVGAGI. Here the CDR3 reads CASSGPGGRSYEQYF. The CDR3, as DNA: TGTGCCAGCAGCGGTCCCGGGGGTAGGTCCTACGAGCAGTACTTC.

The J gene is TRBJ1-1, the V gene TRBV4-2; 11 bases map to TRBD1. CDR1 and CDR2 from the germline V gene are LGHNA and YNFKEQ. CDR3 length: 18 amino acids. V dropped 3 bases and J dropped 4; count of bases not matched to a gene: 13. In nucleotides, the CDR3 is TGTGCCAGCAGCCAGGCCAGCGGACAGGGGGCGGAGAGCACTGAAGCTTTCTTT. It is translated as CASSQASGQGAESTEAFF.